This entry concerns a single TCR beta chain. Antigen: not known. The sample originates from a study of response to subunit inactivated influenza vaccine. General study results and limits: Authors suggested that a seasonal influenza vaccination recruits few new T cells each time.

CDR3 length equals 16 residues. Germline V gene data show CDR1 as SGHTA and CDR2 as FQGNSA. J was trimmed by 7 bases and V by 5 bases; bases with no gene match: 17. MiXCR was run by TCRdb on the RT-PCR reads, yielding one entry per CDR3 protein. The sample has 650,000 to 800,000 distinct CDR3 sequences, approximately 13% seen once. The source of this sequence is a man over 45 who received an inactivated influenza vaccine. Material: PBMCs from blood, obtained less than 15 days before vaccination. The rearrangement joins TRBV7-2 to TRBJ2-7; 7 bases align to TRBD1. The CDR3 is CASSLLSRTGTGEQYF. CDR3 in DNA: TGTGCCAGCAGCCTACTATCCAGGACAGGTACGGGGGAGCAGTACTTC.